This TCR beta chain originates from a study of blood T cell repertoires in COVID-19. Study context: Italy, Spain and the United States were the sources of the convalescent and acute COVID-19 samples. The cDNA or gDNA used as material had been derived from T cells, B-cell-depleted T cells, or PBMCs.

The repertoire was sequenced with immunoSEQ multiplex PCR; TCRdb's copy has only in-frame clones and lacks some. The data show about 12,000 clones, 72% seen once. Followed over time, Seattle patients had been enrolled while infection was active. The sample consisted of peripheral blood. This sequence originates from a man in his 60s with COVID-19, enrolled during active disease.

CDR3 protein: CASSPSIAGGRKYNEQFF. The CDR3 nucleotides are TGTGCCAGCAGCCCCTCTATAGCGGGAGGGCGGAAATACAATGAGCAGTTCTTC. The chain combines TRBV4-2 with TRBJ2-1; 11 nucleotides line up with TRBD2. This CDR3 has 18 residues. The V and J ends lost 4 bases and 4 bases, in that order; junction bases with no gene match: 12. Germline V lookup: CDR1 LGHNA, CDR2 YNFKEQ.